The rows below give T cell receptor beta chains drawn from one sample of a study of T-cell reconstitution after alpha-beta-depleted transplantation in children. TCRdb reprocessed the PCR reads with MiXCR, giving one entry per CDR3 protein. The sample lists fewer than 350,000 distinct CDR3 sequences; under 14% were seen once. Source: peripheral blood, taken 180 days after TCRalphabeta/CD19-depleted stem cell transplant. The source of these receptors is a male patient aged 2 to 10 who had a stem cell transplant for chronic granulomatous disease, so the T cells may come from the graft donor. CDR3s include the opening cysteine and the closing phenylalanine or tryptophan. The D gene is left open where the match is weak. Clone size is shown for a subset of rows, as once, few, many or a class of expanded clone.

d_call j_call v_call clone_size cdr3_nt cdr3_aa
TRBD2 TRBJ2-1 TRBV18 many TGTGCCAGCTCACCACCGTTAGGACTAGCACGCAATGAGCAGTTCTTC CASSPPLGLARNEQFF
- TRBJ2-3 TRBV3-1 many TGTGCCAGCAGCCAAGATTGGGAAATGGCAGATACGCAGTATTTT CASSQDWEMADTQYF
TRBD1 TRBJ2-3 TRBV24-1 many TGTGCCACCAGTGATTTGACAGGGGTTGGGGATACGCAGTATTTT CATSDLTGVGDTQYF
- TRBJ2-4 TRBV20-1 many TGCAGTGCTAGTGACAGGAAAGCCAAAAACATTCAGTACTTC CSASDRKAKNIQYF
TRBD1 TRBJ2-1 TRBV28 few TGTGCCAGCGGTGGACAGGGGTTTGAGCAGTTCTTC CASGGQGFEQFF
TRBD2 TRBJ2-7 TRBV12-3/TRBV12-4 many TGTGCCAGCAGTTCCCCCCTAGGTCAAGCGGGAGGGAGCGAGCAGTACTTC CASSSPLGQAGGSEQYF
TRBD2 TRBJ2-2 TRBV3-1 many TGTGCCAGCAGCCTGCAGAAGCGGGGGTTAGGCGGGGAGCTGTTTTTT CASSLQKRGLGGELFF
TRBD2 TRBJ2-1 TRBV19 - TGTGCCAGTAGTACTAGCGGGAGGCCAAACAATGAGCAGTTCTTC CASSTSGRPNNEQFF
- TRBJ1-1 TRBV11-1 many TGTGCCAGCAGCTTAATGGCCGTGAACACTGAAGCTTTCTTT CASSLMAVNTEAFF
TRBD2 TRBJ2-1 TRBV12-3/TRBV12-4 many TGTGCCAGCAGCCTAATGGGACTAGTAGACAATGAGCAGTTCTTC CASSLMGLVDNEQFF
TRBD1 TRBJ1-6 TRBV19 few TGTGCCAGTAGTATACTCACCGGGACAGACAATTCACCCCTCCACTTT CASSILTGTDNSPLHF
- TRBJ2-5 TRBV12-3/TRBV12-4 few TGTGCCAGCAGTTCACTCAGCCACCAAGAGACCCAGTACTTC CASSSLSHQETQYF
TRBD2 TRBJ2-3 TRBV29-1 many TGCAGCGTTGGCGGGAGGGCCGCAGATACGCAGTATTTT CSVGGRAADTQYF
- TRBJ2-2 TRBV20-1 many TGCAGTGCTAGAGTCCCGAACACCGGGGAGCTGTTTTTT CSARVPNTGELFF
TRBD2 TRBJ2-7 TRBV11-2 few TGTGCCAGCAACCGACTAGCGGGAGTCTACGAGCAGTACTTC CASNRLAGVYEQYF
- TRBJ2-4 TRBV29-1 few TGCAGCGTTGAACGAGGGATTCAGTACTTC CSVERGIQYF
- TRBJ2-2 TRBV11-3 many TGTGCCAGCAGCCAGCGACGGGAGACTAACACCGGGGAGCTGTTTTTT CASSQRRETNTGELFF
TRBD1 TRBJ1-5 TRBV19 few TGTGCCAGCGCCCATCTCCGGGACAGGAATCAGCCCCAGCATTTT CASAHLRDRNQPQHF
- TRBJ1-4 TRBV19 - TGTGCCAGTAGACCGGGACTTTGGCGTGAAAAACTGTTTTTT CASRPGLWREKLFF
- TRBJ2-1 TRBV12-5 many TGTGCTAGTGGGGCCGAGGGGTTCAATGAGCAGTTCTTC CASGAEGFNEQFF
- TRBJ2-3 TRBV28 many TGTGCCAGCACTAGCACAGATACGCAGTATTTT CASTSTDTQYF
- TRBJ2-1 TRBV19 - TGTGCCAGTAGTGTCCTTGGGACAAGTTACAATGAGCAGTTCTTC CASSVLGTSYNEQFF
- TRBJ2-7 TRBV20-1 many TGCAGTGCTAGATTTACAGGGAGCGGCTCCTACGAGCAGTACTTC CSARFTGSGSYEQYF
- TRBJ1-2 TRBV5-1 many TGCGCCAGCAGCTTGGAAAATAACTATGGCTACACCTTC CASSLENNYGYTF
- TRBJ1-1 TRBV15 many TGTGCCACCAGCAGAGCCCTAGACACTGAAGCTTTCTTT CATSRALDTEAFF
- TRBJ1-5 TRBV7-9 many TGTGCCAGCAGCTTAGGGGTAACCAATCAGCCCCAGCATTTT CASSLGVTNQPQHF
- TRBJ2-1 TRBV4-3 many TGCGCCAGCAGCCAAGGGCGGTCATCCTACAATGAGCAGTTCTTC CASSQGRSSYNEQFF
- TRBJ1-6 TRBV27 many TGTGCCAGCAGCTACAGGGATTCACCCCTCCACTTT CASSYRDSPLHF
- TRBJ2-5 TRBV5-1 many TGCGCCAGCAGCTTGGGCACCGCCGGGACAAGCGAGACCCAGTACTTC CASSLGTAGTSETQYF
TRBD1 TRBJ2-1 TRBV11-2 many TGTGCCAGCAGACGTAGGACAGGGACAGGGAATGAGCAGTTCTTC CASRRRTGTGNEQFF
- TRBJ2-5 TRBV4-3 many TGCGCCAGCAGCCCCGGACTCCAAGAGACCCAGTACTTC CASSPGLQETQYF
- TRBJ2-2 TRBV6-5 many TGTGCCAGCAGTTACTCCCGGCAGGGGCCGTACACCGGGGAGCTGTTTTTT CASSYSRQGPYTGELFF
- TRBJ2-3 TRBV18 few TGTGCCAGCTCACCAAAGAGCAACACAGATACGCAGTATTTT CASSPKSNTDTQYF
TRBD2 TRBJ2-5 TRBV12-3/TRBV12-4 many TGTGCCAGCAGCTTTAGCGGGAGCCAAGAGACCCAGTACTTC CASSFSGSQETQYF
- TRBJ2-5 TRBV7-2 - TGTGCCAGCAGCTTAGAGTGGGGGACCCAGTACTTC CASSLEWGTQYF
- TRBJ2-3 TRBV10-1 many TGCGCCAGCAGTGAAGGCCTTGTACGGGATACGCAGTATTTT CASSEGLVRDTQYF
TRBD1 TRBJ2-5 TRBV3-1 many TGTGCCAGCAGCCAAGCGCCGACAGGGGTAGGTGGGACCCAGTACTTC CASSQAPTGVGGTQYF
TRBD2 TRBJ2-1 TRBV11-1 many TGTGCCAGCAGCTTAGCGCTAATTGGGACTAGCGGGAGGGTTAGCTCCTACAATGAGCAGTTCTTC CASSLALIGTSGRVSSYNEQFF
- TRBJ1-1 TRBV6-1 many TGTGCCGGGCAAAGCTTAGTCGATAGCACTGAAGCTTTCTTT CAGQSLVDSTEAFF
- TRBJ1-5 TRBV7-2 many TGTGCCAGCAGCTTTGATATGGGGGTGAGTAATCAGCCCCAGCATTTT CASSFDMGVSNQPQHF
- TRBJ2-1 TRBV12-3/TRBV12-4 many TGTGCCAGCAGGATTACAGGGAACTCCTACAATGAGCAGTTCTTC CASRITGNSYNEQFF
TRBD2 TRBJ2-2 TRBV6-1 few TGTGCCAGCAGTGCTAGCGGGGGGTTGAACACCGGGGAGCTGTTTTTT CASSASGGLNTGELFF
TRBD2 TRBJ2-1 TRBV29-1 many TGCAGCGCCCCCAGCCTAGCGGGTCTCGGCAATGAGCAGTTCTTC CSAPSLAGLGNEQFF